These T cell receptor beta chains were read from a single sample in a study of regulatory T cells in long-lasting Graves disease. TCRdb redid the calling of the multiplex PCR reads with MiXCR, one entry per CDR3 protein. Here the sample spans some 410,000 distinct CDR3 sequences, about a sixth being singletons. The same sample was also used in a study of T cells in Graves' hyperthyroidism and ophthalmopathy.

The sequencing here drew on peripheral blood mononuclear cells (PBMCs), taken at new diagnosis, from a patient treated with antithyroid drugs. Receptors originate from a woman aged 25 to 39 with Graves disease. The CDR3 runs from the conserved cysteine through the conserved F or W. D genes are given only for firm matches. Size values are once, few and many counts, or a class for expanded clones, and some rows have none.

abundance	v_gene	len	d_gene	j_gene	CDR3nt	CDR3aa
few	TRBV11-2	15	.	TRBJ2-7	TGTGCCAGCAGCTTAGGCCGGGACACCTCCTACGAGCAGTACTTC	CASSLGRDTSYEQYF
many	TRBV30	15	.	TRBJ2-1	TGTGCCTGGCAGGCGGTGGGGGGAAGCTACAATGAGCAGTTCTTC	CAWQAVGGSYNEQFF
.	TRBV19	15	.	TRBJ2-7	TGTGCCAGTAGTATAGCCCTGTCGATCGGCCGGGAGCAGTACTTC	CASSIALSIGREQYF
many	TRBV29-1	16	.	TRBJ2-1	TGCAGCGTTGATGGAGTTGAGGGGGAGGCCTACAATGAGCAGTTCTTC	CSVDGVEGEAYNEQFF
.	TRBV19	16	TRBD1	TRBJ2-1	TGTGCCAGTAGTATAGACAGGGGGCAAACCTACAATGAGCAGTTCTTC	CASSIDRGQTYNEQFF
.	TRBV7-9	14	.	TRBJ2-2	TGTGCCAGCAGCTTAGCGGAGAGAGCCGGGGAGCTGTTTTTT	CASSLAERAGELFF
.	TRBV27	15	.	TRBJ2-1	TGTGCCAGCAGTTCACCCCGGGACATTCACAATGAGCAGTTCTTC	CASSSPRDIHNEQFF
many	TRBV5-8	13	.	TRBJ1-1	TGTGCCAGCAGCAAACCGGGGAACACTGAAGCTTTCTTT	CASSKPGNTEAFF
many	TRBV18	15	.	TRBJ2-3	TGTGCCAGCTCACCCCCCGGATCGAGCACAGATACGCAGTATTTT	CASSPPGSSTDTQYF
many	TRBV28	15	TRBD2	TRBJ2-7	TGTGCCAGCAGAAAGACTAGCGGGAGCTCCTACGAGCAGTACTTC	CASRKTSGSSYEQYF
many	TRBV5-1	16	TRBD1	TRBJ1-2	TGCGCCAGCAGCTCCGGGGGGACAGGTCTAGGCTATGGCTACACCTTC	CASSSGGTGLGYGYTF